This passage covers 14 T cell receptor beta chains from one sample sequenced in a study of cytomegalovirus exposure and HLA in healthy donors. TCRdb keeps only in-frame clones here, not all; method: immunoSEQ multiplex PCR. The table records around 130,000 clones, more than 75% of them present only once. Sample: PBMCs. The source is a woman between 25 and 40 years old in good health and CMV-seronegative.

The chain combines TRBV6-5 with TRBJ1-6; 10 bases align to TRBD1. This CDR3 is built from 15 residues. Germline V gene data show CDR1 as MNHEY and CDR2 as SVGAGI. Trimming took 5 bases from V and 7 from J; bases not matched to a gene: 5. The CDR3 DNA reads TGTGCCAGCAGTCGACAGGGGGCAGGGAATTCACCCCTCCACTTT. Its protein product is CASSRQGAGNSPLHF.

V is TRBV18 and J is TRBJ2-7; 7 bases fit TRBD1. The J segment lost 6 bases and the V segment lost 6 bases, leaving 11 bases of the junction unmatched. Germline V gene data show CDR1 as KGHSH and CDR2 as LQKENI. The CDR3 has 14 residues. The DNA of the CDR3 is TGTGCCAGCTCGAGTAAGGGGGCGGGTGGCGAGCAGTACTTC. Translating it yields CASSSKGAGGEQYF. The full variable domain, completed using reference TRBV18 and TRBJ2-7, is NAGVMQNPRHLVRRRGQEARLRCSPMKGHSHVYWYRQLPEEGLKFMVYLQKENIIDESGMPKERFSAEFPKEGPSILRIQQVVRGDSAAYFCASSSKGAGGEQYFGPGTRLTVT.

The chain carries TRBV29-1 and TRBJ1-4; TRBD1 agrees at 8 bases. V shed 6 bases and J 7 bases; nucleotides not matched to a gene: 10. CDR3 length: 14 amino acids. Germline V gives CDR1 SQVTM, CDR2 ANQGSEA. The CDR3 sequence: CSVIRQGAAEKLFF. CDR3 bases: TGCAGCGTAATACGCCAGGGGGCAGCTGAAAAACTGTTTTTT.

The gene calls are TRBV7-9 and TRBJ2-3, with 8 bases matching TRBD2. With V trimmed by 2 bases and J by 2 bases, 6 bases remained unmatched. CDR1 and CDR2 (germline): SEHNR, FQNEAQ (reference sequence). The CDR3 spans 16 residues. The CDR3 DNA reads TGTGCCAGCAGCTTACGGTCTAGCGGGTACACAGATACGCAGTATTTT. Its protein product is CASSLRSSGYTDTQYF.

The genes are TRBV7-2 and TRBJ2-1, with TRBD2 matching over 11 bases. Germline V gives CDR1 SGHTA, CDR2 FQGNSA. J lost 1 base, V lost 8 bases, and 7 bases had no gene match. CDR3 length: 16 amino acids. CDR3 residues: CASRLLAGVSYNEQFF. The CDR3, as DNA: TGTGCCAGCCGGTTACTAGCGGGGGTTTCCTACAATGAGCAGTTCTTC.

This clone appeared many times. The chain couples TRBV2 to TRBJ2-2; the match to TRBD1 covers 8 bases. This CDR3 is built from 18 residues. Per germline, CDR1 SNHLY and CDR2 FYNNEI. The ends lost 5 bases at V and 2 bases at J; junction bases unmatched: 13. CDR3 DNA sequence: TGTGCCAGCAGTAGGCGGACAGGGCGGATACTAAACACCGGGGAGCTGTTTTTT. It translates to CASSRRTGRILNTGELFF.

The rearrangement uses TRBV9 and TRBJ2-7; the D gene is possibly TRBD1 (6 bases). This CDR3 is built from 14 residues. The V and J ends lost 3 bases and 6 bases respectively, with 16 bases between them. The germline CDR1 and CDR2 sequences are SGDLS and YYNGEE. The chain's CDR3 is CASSDELRGSEQYF. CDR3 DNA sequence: TGTGCCAGCAGCGACGAGCTCAGGGGTTCCGAGCAGTACTTC.

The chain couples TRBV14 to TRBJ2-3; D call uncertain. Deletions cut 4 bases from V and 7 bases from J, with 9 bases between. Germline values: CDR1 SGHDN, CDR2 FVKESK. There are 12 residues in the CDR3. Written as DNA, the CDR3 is TGTGCCAGCAGCCCTGAGTTGAATACGCAGTATTTT. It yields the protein CASSPELNTQYF.

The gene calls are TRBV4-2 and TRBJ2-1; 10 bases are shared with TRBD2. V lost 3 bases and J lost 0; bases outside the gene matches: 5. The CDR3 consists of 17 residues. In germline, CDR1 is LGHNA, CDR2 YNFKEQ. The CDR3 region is CASSQEAGGISYNEQFF. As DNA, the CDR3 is TGTGCCAGCAGCCAGGAAGCGGGGGGGATCTCCTACAATGAGCAGTTCTTC.

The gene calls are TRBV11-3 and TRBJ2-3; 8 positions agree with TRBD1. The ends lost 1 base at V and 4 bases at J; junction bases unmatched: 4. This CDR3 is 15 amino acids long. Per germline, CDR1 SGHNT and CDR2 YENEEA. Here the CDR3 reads CASSLGTGLPDTQYF. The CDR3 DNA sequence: TGTGCCAGCAGCTTAGGGACAGGGTTACCAGATACGCAGTATTTT.

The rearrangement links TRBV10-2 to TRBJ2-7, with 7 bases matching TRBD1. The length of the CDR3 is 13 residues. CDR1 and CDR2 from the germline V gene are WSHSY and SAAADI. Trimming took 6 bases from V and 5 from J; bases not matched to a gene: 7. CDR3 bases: TGCGCCAGCAGATCGGGACAGAGGGACGAGCAGTACTTC. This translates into CASRSGQRDEQYF.

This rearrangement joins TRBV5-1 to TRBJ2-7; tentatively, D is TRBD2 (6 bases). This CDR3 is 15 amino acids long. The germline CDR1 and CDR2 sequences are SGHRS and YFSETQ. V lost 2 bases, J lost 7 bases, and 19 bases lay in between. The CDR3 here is CASSLVTGVREEQYF. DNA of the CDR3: TGCGCCAGCAGCTTAGTAACCGGGGTTCGGGAGGAGCAGTACTTC. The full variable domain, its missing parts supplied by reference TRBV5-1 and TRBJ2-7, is KAGVTQTPRYLIKTRGQQVTLSCSPISGHRSVSWYQQTPGQGLQFLFEYFSETQRNKGNFPGRFSGRQFSNSRSEMNVSTLELGDSALYLCASSLVTGVREEQYFGPGTRLTVT.

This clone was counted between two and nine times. CDR3 sequence: CASSYSSGHLHF. As DNA, the CDR3 is TGTGCCAGCAGTTACTCTTCTGGACACCTCCACTTT. The chain links TRBV6-5 to TRBJ1-6, with D perhaps matching TRBD1 (5 bases). V gave up 0 bases and J gave up 15 bases, with 9 bases separating them. Germline V lookup: CDR1 MNHEY, CDR2 SVGAGI. The CDR3 runs 12 residues.

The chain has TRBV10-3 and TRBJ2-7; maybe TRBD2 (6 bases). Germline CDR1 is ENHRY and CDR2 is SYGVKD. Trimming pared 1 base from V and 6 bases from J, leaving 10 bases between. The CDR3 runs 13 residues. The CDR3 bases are TGTGCCATCAGTGAGTTCGGAGGGGTCGAGCAGTACTTC. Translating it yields CAISEFGGVEQYF.